This TCR beta chain was found in a study of vaccination and CD4 T cells after COVID-19. Whole-study context: Participants got two doses of BNT162b2 or mRNA-1273 vaccine. Sampling that followed vaccination took place a median approximately 76 days after dose two, within a range of 14 to 241. Diagnosis preceded the drawing of post-COVID samples by a median about 100 days (range 35 to 161).

The table lists this clonotype with a few counts. TCRdb reanalysed the PCR reads using MiXCR and keeps one entry per CDR3 protein. This sample has 35,000 to 45,000 distinct CDR3 sequences, with 36% found just once. Documented time point: late sampling 161 to 241 days after vaccination in a few convalescent patients. The germline V gene has CDR1 MNHNS and CDR2 SASEGT. The CDR3 runs 14 residues. Trimming shortened V by 8 bases and J by 4 bases, and 17 bases separated the two germline ends. The input for sequencing was CD4+ T cells from blood, taken about 7 months after SARS-CoV-2 vaccination. The receptor was isolated from a human donor who had recovered from COVID-19. The chain recombines TRBV6-1 with TRBJ1-1; tentatively, D is TRBD1 (5 bases). The CDR3 loop reads CASGGTAWGTEAFF. The CDR3 DNA is TGTGCCAGCGGAGGGACGGCTTGGGGCACTGAAGCTTTCTTT.